These 9 T cell receptor beta chains were all obtained from the same sample, sequenced in a study of pediatric ulcerative colitis. Rectal tissue came from one to two pinch biopsies taken at colonoscopy. Repertoires were generated with immunoSEQ multiplex PCR, while TCRdb's copy carries only in-frame clones and drops some. The repertoire holds around 20,000 clones, roughly four fifths seen once, with around 7% in the top ten. The specimen sequenced was gut tissue. The receptors were sampled from a boy under 18 with moderate ulcerative colitis.

This clone was found a few times. This chain links TRBV7-8 with TRBJ2-7; D possibly matches TRBD1 or TRBD2 (6 bases each). V lost 8 bases and J lost 4, with 18 bases in between. The CDR3 is made up of 14 amino acids. The germline CDR1 and CDR2 sequences are SGHVS and FQNEAQ. The CDR3 DNA sequence: TGTGCCAGCCGGGGGCCTCGATTTTCATACGAGCAGTACTTC. Translating gives CASRGPRFSYEQYF.

The chain couples TRBV4-2 to TRBJ2-2, with TRBD2 identical over 14 bases. Germline loops: CDR1 LGHNA, CDR2 YNFKEQ. The V and J ends lost 0 bases and 7 bases, in that order; junction bases with no gene match: 1. The length of the CDR3 is 16 residues. The CDR3: CASSQEGLAGDGELFF. The CDR3 DNA reads TGTGCCAGCAGCCAAGAGGGACTAGCGGGGGACGGGGAGCTGTTTTTT.

V usage is TRBV18 and J usage is TRBJ2-3; no definite D call. The V end was cut by 3 bases, the J end by 0 bases, with 13 bases between. The germline CDR1 and CDR2 sequences are KGHSH and LQKENI. This CDR3 contains 16 residues. The CDR3 reads CASSPYPFLSTDTQYF. As DNA, the CDR3 is TGTGCCAGCTCACCTTACCCCTTTCTTAGCACAGATACGCAGTATTTT.

The V gene is TRBV14, the J gene TRBJ2-3; TRBD2 matches at 9 bases. V shed 6 bases, J shed 5 bases, and the junction held 15 bases outside the gene matches. This CDR3 contains 17 residues. Per germline, CDR1 SGHDN and CDR2 FVKESK. The CDR3 here is CASSQTGAGGPRDTQYF. The CDR3 region has the DNA TGTGCCAGCAGTCAAACGGGGGCGGGAGGGCCGAGAGATACGCAGTATTTT.

The sample holds a few counts of this clone. The chain has TRBV21-1 and TRBJ1-1; the table's D call TRBD1 went unverified against the DNA. TRBV21-1 is a pseudogene segment. This CDR3 spans 15 amino acids. As DNA, the CDR3 is TGTGCCAGCAGCAATATACAGGGGGCGAACACTGAAGCTTTCTTT. It codes for CASSNIQGANTEAFF.

The gene calls are TRBV15 and TRBJ2-7, with D possibly being TRBD2 (5 bases). V lost 3 bases, J lost 3 bases, and 12 bases lay in between. CDR1 LNHNV and CDR2 YYDKDF come from the germline V gene (reference sequence). CDR3 length equals 14 residues. In DNA, the CDR3 is TGTGCCACCAGCAGGTCTCCGGGAAACTACGAGCAGTACTTC. Amino acid sequence: CATSRSPGNYEQYF.

This chain uses TRBV6-1 with TRBJ2-2; weak D call: TRBD1 (5 bases). This CDR3 is built from 15 residues. Germline loops: CDR1 MNHNS, CDR2 SASEGT. V lost 2 bases, J lost 6 bases, and 13 bases lay in between. The CDR3 nucleotides read TGTGCCAGCAGTGAATATGCAGGGTGGTCCGGGGAGCTGTTTTTT. Translating gives CASSEYAGWSGELFF.

This clone was detected only once. The chain is built from TRBV7-8 and TRBJ2-7; 8 nucleotides align to TRBD2. Looked up from germline, CDR1 is SGHVS and CDR2 is FQNEAQ. V lost 3 bases to trimming and J lost 6 bases; unmatched junction nucleotides: 1. The CDR3 spans 12 residues. This CDR3 is CASSFLAGEQYF. The DNA for the CDR3 is TGTGCCAGCAGCTTCCTAGCGGGCGAGCAGTACTTC.

The gene calls are TRBV7-9 and TRBJ1-1; no clear D. The length of the CDR3 is 18 residues. The germline V gene has CDR1 SEHNR and CDR2 FQNEAQ (reference sequence). V lost 3 bases and J 4 bases, leaving 24 bases between the germline ends. CDR3 residues: CASSFFPWAFGRSTEAFF. CDR3 nucleotides: TGTGCCAGCAGCTTTTTTCCCTGGGCGTTTGGACGGAGCACTGAAGCTTTCTTT. The entire variable domain, with the rest obtained from reference TRBV7-9 and TRBJ1-1, is as follows: DTGVSQNPRHKITKRGQNVTFRCDPISEHNRLYWYRQTLGQGPEFLTYFQNEAQLEKSRLLSDRFSAERPKGSFSTLEIQRTEQGDSAMYLCASSFFPWAFGRSTEAFFGQGTRLTVV.